Each of the 14 T cell receptor beta chains below was sequenced from the same sample in a study of blood T cell repertoires in COVID-19. Here immunoSEQ multiplex PCR was the method, and the copy in TCRdb shows in-frame clones only, minus some. This sample has about 160,000 clones; approximately 88% occur once, and the top ten carry under 5%. The sequenced sample consisted of peripheral blood. These receptors were collected from a woman in her sixties or seventies who had recovered from COVID-19.

The chain links TRBV2 to TRBJ1-2, with D possibly TRBD1 on 6 matching bases. Germline CDR1 SNHLY, CDR2 FYNNEI. The CDR3 is made up of 14 amino acids. V gave up 6 bases and J gave up 5 bases, with 16 bases separating them. In DNA, the CDR3 is TGTGCCAGCAGCCCCCAGACAGGCGGTTATGGCTACACCTTC. It is translated as CASSPQTGGYGYTF.

The rearrangement joins TRBV28 to TRBJ1-2; 8 positions match TRBD1. The CDR3 runs to 15 residues. Trimming removed 2 bases from V and 8 bases from J; junction bases left unmatched: 10. CDR1 is MDHEN, CDR2 SYDVKM, per germline. CDR3 nucleotide sequence: TGTGCCAGCAGTTTAGTGGTGACAGGGGATTTAGGCTACACCTTC. Translating gives CASSLVVTGDLGYTF.

The chain is built from TRBV12-3 or TRBV12-4 and TRBJ1-6; 7 nucleotides line up with TRBD1. This CDR3 spans 12 amino acids. Trimming at V came to 4 bases and at J to 10 bases, leaving 1 base not matched to a gene. In DNA, the CDR3 is TGTGCCAGCAGTTCACAGGGGTCACCCCTCCACTTT. As protein: CASSSQGSPLHF.

This clone was seen at least ten times. The chain uses TRBV27 and TRBJ1-2; D uncertain. CDR3 length: 13 amino acids. Germline values: CDR1 MNHEY, CDR2 SMNVEV (reference sequence). Trimming took off 6 bases at V and 7 bases at J, with 15 bases between the two ends. CDR3 sequence: CASRLLSSPGYTF. The CDR3 DNA reads TGTGCCAGCAGACTACTTTCGAGTCCTGGCTACACCTTC.

CDR3 nucleotide sequence: TGTGCCAGTTCACAGCTAAACTATGGCTACACCTTC. It encodes CASSQLNYGYTF. The chain links TRBV19 to TRBJ1-2; D not certain. The ends were cut back, 8 bases at V and 2 bases at J, with 9 bases in the middle. Germline CDR1 and CDR2: LNHDA and SQIVND (reference sequence). The CDR3 runs 12 residues.

The chain carries TRBV10-3 and TRBJ2-5, with 8 positions matching TRBD2. The CDR3 length is 15 residues. Germline loops: CDR1 ENHRY, CDR2 SYGVKD. CDR3 nucleotide sequence: TGTGCAACAGGCGGCGACGGGGGGGCCGGGGAGACCCAGTACTTC. It is translated as CATGGDGGAGETQYF.

This clone was counted a single time. The rearrangement joins TRBV4-1 to TRBJ2-1, with 10 nucleotides matching TRBD2. J lost 5 bases, V lost 4 bases, and 8 bases had no gene match. Germline CDR1 MGHRA, CDR2 YSYEKL. This CDR3 is built from 16 residues. CDR3 sequence: CASSPSRTSGHNEQFF. The CDR3 region has the DNA TGCGCCAGCAGCCCCTCCCGGACTAGCGGTCACAATGAGCAGTTCTTC.

The rearrangement uses TRBV5-4 and TRBJ2-1; 12 bases are a match to TRBD2. The V and J ends lost 4 bases and 9 bases, in that order; junction bases with no gene match: 8. Germline CDR1 is SGHNT and CDR2 is YYREEE (reference sequence). The CDR3 has 15 residues. CDR3 coding DNA: TGTGCCAGCAGCGCCGGAACTAGCGGGGGGATTGAGCAGTTCTTC. Amino acids: CASSAGTSGGIEQFF. Based on the CDR3 plus reference TRBV5-4 and TRBJ2-1, the full variable domain is ETGVTQSPTHLIKTRGQQVTLRCSSQSGHNTVSWYQQALGQGPQFIFQYYREEENGRGNFPPRFSGLQFPNYSSELNVNALELDDSALYLCASSAGTSGGIEQFFGPGTRLTVL.

The chain recombines TRBV11-2 with TRBJ2-7; no definite D call. Trimming removed 5 bases at V and 7 bases at J, with 18 bases between. CDR1 and CDR2 from the germline V gene are SGHAT and FQNNGV. The length of the CDR3 is 14 residues. The CDR3 loop reads CASSSWAKQWEQYF. The CDR3 DNA follows: TGTGCCAGCAGCAGCTGGGCCAAGCAATGGGAGCAGTACTTC.

The chain links TRBV5-1 to TRBJ1-1; maybe TRBD1 (5 bases). The CDR3 spans 15 residues. Per germline, CDR1 SGHRS and CDR2 YFSETQ. V dropped 0 bases and J dropped 5 bases, with 14 bases sitting between them. The CDR3 bases are TGCGCCAGCAGCTTGGTGGGGGGTGGTATTACTGAAGCTTTCTTT. Protein product: CASSLVGGGITEAFF.

CDR3 residues: CATSRGGESSYEQYF. In nucleotides, the CDR3 is TGTGCCACCAGCAGAGGGGGGGAGAGCTCCTACGAGCAGTACTTC. The V gene is TRBV15, the J gene TRBJ2-7; a weak D match, TRBD2 (6 bases). From germline, CDR1 is LNHNV and CDR2 YYDKDF (reference sequence). The ends were cut back, 1 base at V and 0 bases at J, with 10 bases in the middle. The length of the CDR3 is 15 residues.

The chain combines TRBV21-1 with TRBJ1-2; the table's D call of TRBD1 was not tested on the DNA. TRBV21-1 is a listed pseudogene. This CDR3 is 18 amino acids long. The CDR3 sequence is CASSKDQGTVTRSYGYTF. The CDR3, as DNA: TGTGCCAGCAGCAAGGACCAGGGGACAGTTACGAGGAGCTATGGCTACACCTTC.

V usage is TRBV4-3 and J usage is TRBJ1-4; D gene uncertain. The CDR3 extends over 15 amino acids. Germline V lookup: CDR1 LGHNA, CDR2 YSLEER. V lost 1 base to trimming and J lost 7 bases, with 13 bases between them. The CDR3 DNA is TGCGCCAGCAGCCAAGGCACTCAAAGCGGTGAAAAACTGTTTTTT. Residues: CASSQGTQSGEKLFF.

The chain carries TRBV9 and TRBJ2-7; tentatively, D is TRBD2 (6 bases). The CDR3 is 15 residues long. The V gene lost 3 bases and the J gene lost 2 bases, with 15 bases spanning the gap. Germline V gene sequence: CDR1 SGDLS, CDR2 YYNGEE. The CDR3 spells CASSASAGGTYEQYF. Here the CDR3 DNA reads TGTGCCAGCAGCGCTAGCGCTGGAGGGACCTACGAGCAGTACTTC.